These 28 T cell receptor beta chains were sequenced from one sample in a study of T cell clones after liver transplantation. Sequencing used immunoSEQ multiplex PCR; TCRdb keeps in-frame clones, though not all of them. Among 9,000 to 9,500 clones listed, about 72% were seen once. Sequencing used CD8+ T cells from blood, obtained at the 22-month timepoint. Receptors originate from a human patient who received a liver transplant. Some T cells may be provided by the graft donor.

The genes are TRBV27 and TRBJ2-7; TRBD2 matches at 10 bases. The CDR3 runs to 15 residues. The V and J ends lost 2 bases and 4 bases, in that order; junction bases with no gene match: 5. Germline V gene sequence: CDR1 MNHEY, CDR2 SMNVEV (reference sequence). CDR3 amino acids: CASSLEPGLAYEQYF. The CDR3 region has the DNA TGTGCCAGCAGTTTAGAACCGGGACTAGCGTACGAGCAGTACTTC.

The CDR3 here is CASSVGGITYNEQFF. CDR3 DNA sequence: TGTGCCAGCAGCGTAGGGGGAATTACCTACAATGAGCAGTTCTTC. This chain uses TRBV9 with TRBJ2-1; D unclear. The germline CDR1 and CDR2 sequences are SGDLS and YYNGEE. The V gene lost 0 bases and the J gene lost 2 bases, with 9 bases spanning the gap. This CDR3 has 15 residues.

This chain links TRBV21-1 with TRBJ2-6; TRBD2, as called in the table, went unchecked against the DNA. TRBV21-1 is listed as a pseudogene. The CDR3 length is 18 residues. CDR3 coding DNA: TGTGCCAGCAGCAAACCGTCCCGGGGTAGCTCTGGGGCCAACGTCCTGACTTTC. Its translation is CASSKPSRGSSGANVLTF.

The J gene is TRBJ2-7, the V gene TRBV4-1; D gene ambiguous. CDR1 and CDR2 (germline): MGHRA, YSYEKL. With 0 bases removed from V and 1 base from J, the gap between germline ends came to 10 bases. The CDR3 runs to 15 residues. The CDR3 loop reads CASSQEMGDSYEQYF. For the CDR3, the DNA is TGCGCCAGCAGCCAAGAGATGGGCGATTCCTACGAGCAGTACTTC.

The chain recombines TRBV11-2 with TRBJ1-5; unclear D gene. The CDR3 runs 13 residues. Germline CDR1 and CDR2: SGHAT and FQNNGV. V was cut by 1 base and J by 9 bases, with 10 bases left in between. The CDR3 coding sequence is TGTGCCAGCAGCTTAGGGGTGGGTTGGCCCCAGCATTTT. This sequence encodes CASSLGVGWPQHF.

The genes are TRBV10-3 and TRBJ2-4, with unresolved D. V was cut by 8 bases and J by 5 bases, with 10 bases left in between. CDR3 length equals 12 residues. CDR1 ENHRY and CDR2 SYGVKD come from the germline V gene. In nucleotides, the CDR3 is TGTGCCATCCTAGGCACAGAAAACATTCAGTACTTC. Amino acids: CAILGTENIQYF.

This sequence joins TRBV4-1 and TRBJ1-2; possible D gene TRBD1, 6 bases. Germline-derived CDR1 and CDR2 are MGHRA and YSYEKL. Trimming pared 2 bases from V and 3 bases from J, leaving 13 bases between. CDR3 length equals 15 residues. Written as DNA, the CDR3 is TGCGCCAGCAGCCAAACCACAGGGACCGACTATGGCTACACCTTC. Translating it yields CASSQTTGTDYGYTF.

The chain combines TRBV5-6 with TRBJ2-2; D is uncertain. V lost 0 bases, J lost 3 bases, and 6 bases lay in between. The germline CDR1 and CDR2 sequences are SGHDT and YYEEEE. The CDR3 is made up of 14 amino acids. CDR3 protein: CASSLDRDTGELFF. The CDR3 DNA reads as TGTGCCAGCAGCTTGGACCGGGACACCGGGGAGCTGTTTTTT.

Points on this clone: The same CDR3 arises from other DNA sequences in this sample as well. The V call is TRBV11-2, the J call TRBJ2-1; D ambiguous. Germline V gives CDR1 SGHAT, CDR2 FQNNGV. The CDR3 runs 12 residues. Trimming pared 0 bases from V and 7 bases from J, leaving 4 bases between. The CDR3 nucleotides read TGTGCCAGCAGCTTAGAGAGGAATGAGCAGTTCTTC. The encoded protein is CASSLERNEQFF.

The V and J genes are TRBV5-4 and TRBJ2-7; TRBD1 aligns across 8 bases. CDR1 is SGHNT, CDR2 YYREEE, per germline (reference sequence). This CDR3 has 16 residues. V shed 4 bases and J 2 bases; nucleotides not matched to a gene: 11. CDR3: CASSLVSTGAAYEQYF. DNA of the CDR3: TGTGCCAGCAGCCTTGTATCGACAGGGGCGGCCTACGAGCAGTACTTC.

The gene calls are TRBV6-4 and TRBJ2-3; TRBD2 aligns across 10 bases. From germline, CDR1 is MRHNA and CDR2 SNTAGT. The length of the CDR3 is 13 residues. V lost 5 bases to trimming and J lost 6 bases; unmatched junction nucleotides: 2. Here the CDR3 DNA reads TGTGCCAGCAGTTGGACTAGCGGTGATACGCAGTATTTT. Translating it yields CASSWTSGDTQYF.

Remarks on this clone: Other DNA sequences in this sample translate to the same CDR3. V and J are TRBV9 and TRBJ2-2, with TRBD2 matching over 7 bases. CDR1 and CDR2 from the germline V gene are SGDLS and YYNGEE. The CDR3 is 15 amino acids. The V gene end was trimmed by 3 bases and the J gene end by 1 base; junction bases not matched to a gene: 3. CDR3 in amino acids: CASSDKRGNTGELFF. The CDR3 region has the DNA TGTGCCAGCAGCGACAAGCGGGGGAACACCGGGGAGCTGTTTTTT. Combining the CDR3 with reference TRBV9 and TRBJ2-2 gives the whole variable domain DSGVTQTPKHLITATGQRVTLRCSPRSGDLSVYWYQQSLDQGLQFLIQYYNGEERAKGNILERFSAQQFPDLHSELNLSSLELGDSALYFCASSDKRGNTGELFFGEGSRLTVL.

The chain employs TRBV27 and TRBJ2-2; possible D gene TRBD2, 7 bases. Germline V gene lookup returns CDR1 MNHEY and CDR2 SMNVEV (reference sequence). The CDR3 loop spans 15 amino acids. V dropped 10 bases and J dropped 4 bases, with 19 bases sitting between them. The CDR3 reads CATTLEGGPTGELFF. The CDR3 DNA is TGTGCCACCACTCTTGAGGGGGGGCCCACCGGGGAGCTGTTTTTT.

This chain links TRBV28 with TRBJ2-7, with no clear D. Germline CDR1 reads MDHEN; CDR2 reads SYDVKM. This CDR3 has 14 amino acids. The ends were cut back, 6 bases at V and 2 bases at J, with 14 bases in the middle. The CDR3 loop reads CASSPAAPAYEQYF. CDR3 nucleotide sequence: TGTGCCAGCAGCCCTGCAGCGCCAGCCTACGAGCAGTACTTC.

Of note for this clone: The likely explanation is a read error, given a far larger clone one base away. V gene TRBV9 combines with J gene TRBJ2-3, with 9 positions matching TRBD1. The ends lost 7 bases at V and 0 bases at J; junction bases unmatched: 18. The CDR3 has 19 residues. In germline, CDR1 is SGDLS, CDR2 YYNGEE. The CDR3 DNA reads TGTGCCAGCCGCGACGGGGGGATGACAGGGGGACCTAGCACAGATACGCAGTATTTT. Residues: CASRDGGMTGGPSTDTQYF.

The chain combines TRBV11-2 with TRBJ2-5; no firm D call. Germline loops: CDR1 SGHAT, CDR2 FQNNGV. The CDR3 covers 11 residues. With 1 base removed from V and 5 bases from J, the gap between germline ends came to 2 bases. CDR3 residues: CASSLVETQYF. DNA for the CDR3: TGTGCCAGCAGCTTAGTGGAGACCCAGTACTTC.

The rearrangement uses TRBV11-2 and TRBJ2-3; D ambiguous. Germline CDR1 reads SGHAT; CDR2 reads FQNNGV. V lost 3 bases to trimming and J lost 0 bases, with 10 bases between them. This CDR3 contains 15 residues. CDR3: CASSFGPISTDTQYF. In nucleotides, the CDR3 is TGTGCCAGCAGCTTTGGACCGATTAGCACAGATACGCAGTATTTT.

This clone was recorded a few times. The chain combines TRBV6-4 with TRBJ2-3, with 9 bases fitting TRBD2. Germline V lookup: CDR1 MRHNA, CDR2 SNTAGT. V trimming: 0 bases; J trimming: 4 bases; junction bases outside the gene matches: 5. This CDR3 is 16 amino acids long. Here the CDR3 reads CASSDSMASGADTQYF. The DNA for the CDR3 is TGTGCCAGCAGTGACTCGATGGCTAGCGGGGCAGATACGCAGTATTTT.

The rearrangement joins TRBV27 to TRBJ1-6; the D gene is possibly TRBD1 (5 bases). V was trimmed by 3 bases and J by 7 bases, leaving 7 bases between them. This CDR3 has 13 amino acids. Germline CDR1 reads MNHEY; CDR2 reads SMNVEV (reference sequence). CDR3 sequence (DNA): TGTGCCAGCAGTTTCGGACACAATTCACCCCTCCACTTT. Amino acids: CASSFGHNSPLHF.

This clone was counted between two and nine times. The chain is built from TRBV15 and TRBJ2-7; no reliable D call. V was cut by 6 bases and J by 4 bases, with 13 bases left in between. The length of the CDR3 is 13 residues. Germline-derived CDR1 and CDR2 are LNHNV and YYDKDF (reference sequence). The CDR3 is CATSRTLEYEQYF. The CDR3 DNA sequence: TGTGCCACCAGTCGCACATTAGAGTACGAGCAGTACTTC. Looking up the rest from reference TRBV15 and TRBJ2-7 gives the full variable domain: DAMVIQNPRYQVTQFGKPVTLSCSQTLNHNVMYWYQQKSSQAPKLLFHYYDKDFNNEADTPDNFQSRRPNTSFCFLDIRSPGLGDTAMYLCATSRTLEYEQYFGPGTRLTVT.

V and J are TRBV4-2 and TRBJ1-1; perhaps TRBD1 as D (5 bases). The length of the CDR3 is 14 residues. V lost 4 bases to trimming and J lost 11 bases, with 20 bases between them. Germline CDR1 and CDR2: LGHNA and YNFKEQ. In nucleotides, the CDR3 is TGTGCCAGCAGCCGCCAACAGGATTACCCTGGGGCTTTCTTT. Protein product: CASSRQQDYPGAFF.

This clone was counted between two and nine times. The chain combines TRBV5-6 with TRBJ2-1; 7 bases are shared with TRBD1. CDR1 and CDR2 (germline): SGHDT, YYEEEE. The J segment lost 8 bases and the V segment lost 4 bases, leaving 15 bases of the junction unmatched. The CDR3 extends over 16 amino acids. The CDR3 spells CASSPGQLAPGHEQFF. The CDR3 DNA sequence: TGTGCCAGCAGCCCGGGACAGCTGGCCCCCGGGCATGAGCAGTTCTTC.

The chain carries TRBV4-1 and TRBJ2-3; 8 bases fit TRBD2. Germline trimming cut 3 bases from V and 1 base from J; bases unmatched to any gene: 6. Germline V lookup: CDR1 MGHRA, CDR2 YSYEKL. There are 16 residues in the CDR3. The CDR3 loop reads CASSHGGALGTDTQYF. CDR3 nucleotides: TGCGCCAGCAGCCACGGGGGGGCGTTAGGCACAGATACGCAGTATTTT.

The chain employs TRBV11-2 and TRBJ2-3, with 10 positions matching TRBD2. The CDR3 loop spans 15 amino acids. Trimming cost V 5 bases and J 5 bases; bases outside gene matches: 7. Germline assignment: CDR1 SGHAT and CDR2 FQNNGV. The DNA for the CDR3 is TGTGCCAGCAGCGTTAGCGGGGGGCTGGGAGATACGCAGTATTTT. It translates to CASSVSGGLGDTQYF.

V usage is TRBV21-1 and J usage is TRBJ2-7. TRBV21-1 represents a pseudogene. This CDR3 has 12 amino acids. The CDR3 sequence: CASSKGSYEQYF. CDR3 bases: TGTGCCAGCAGCAAAGGGTCCTACGAGCAGTACTTC.

This clone was seen a handful of times. The CDR3 DNA reads as TGTGCCAGCAGTTGGTCGAAAGAGGAGGGCACAGATACGCAGTATTTT. Amino acid sequence: CASSWSKEEGTDTQYF. V and J are TRBV6-5 and TRBJ2-3, with D perhaps TRBD2 (5 bases). Trimming took 4 bases from V and 1 from J, leaving 15 bases between them. The CDR3 extends over 16 amino acids. CDR1 is MNHEY and CDR2 is SVGAGI in the germline V gene.

V gene TRBV4-2 combines with J gene TRBJ1-4; possible D gene TRBD1, 6 bases. The V gene's germline CDR1 is LGHNA and CDR2 YNFKEQ. This CDR3 has 16 residues. With 4 bases removed from V and 3 bases from J, the gap between germline ends came to 15 bases. DNA of the CDR3: TGTGCCAGCAGCCCCCGAGTGTCAGGGGCTAATGAAAAACTGTTTTTT. This translates into CASSPRVSGANEKLFF.

V gene TRBV7-6 combines with J gene TRBJ1-1; no reliable D call. In germline, CDR1 is SGHVS, CDR2 FNYEAQ. The V end lost 5 bases, the J end lost 1 base, and 14 bases lay between the germline ends. This CDR3 spans 15 amino acids. The CDR3 nucleotides read TGTGCCAGCAGCCGCACCCCTTCACAGAACACTGAAGCTTTCTTT. Translating gives CASSRTPSQNTEAFF.